Below are 29 T cell receptor beta chains sequenced from a single sample in a study of blood T cells in healthy people across ages. The authors ran a second PCR of roughly 6 to 12 cycles using a sample-barcoded 5' primer and a J-beta primer mix. TCRdb recomputed calls from the 5' RACE reads with MiXCR, one row per CDR3 protein. The repertoire consists of some 1,800,000 distinct CDR3 sequences, with roughly two fifths occurring once and the leading ten covering roughly 23%. The sample was blood. These receptors were obtained from a human donor in good health.

Remarks on this clonotype: A read error may account for a junction end that differs from germline. This chain joins TRBV7-8 and TRBJ1-6; D gene uncertain. Germline V gives CDR1 SGHVS, CDR2 FQNEAQ. The CDR3 is made up of 17 amino acids. CDR3 region: CASSLALVSSYTSPLHF. The CDR3 bases are TGTGCCAGCAGCTTAGCGCTGGTGAGCTCCTATACTTCACCCCTCCACTTT. Together with reference TRBV7-8 and TRBJ1-6, the CDR3 gives the full variable domain: GAGVSQSPRYKVAKRGQDVALRCDPISGHVSLFWYQQALGQGPEFLTYFQNEAQLDKSGLPSDRFFAERPEGSVSTLKIQRTQQEDSAVYLCASSLALVSSYTSPLHFGNGTRLTVT.

The V call is TRBV21-1, the J call TRBJ2-7; the table's D call, TRBD1, has no DNA check behind it. TRBV21-1 constitutes a pseudogene. This CDR3 spans 15 amino acids. The CDR3 DNA is TGTGCCAACAGCAAATGGGACAGGGGCTCCTACGAGCAGTACTTC. This gives the protein CANSKWDRGSYEQYF.

This clonotype showed up just a few times. V and J are TRBV4-2 and TRBJ2-3, with D tentatively TRBD2 (6 bases). The germline CDR1 and CDR2 sequences are LGHNA and YNFKEQ. The CDR3 consists of 16 residues. V lost 0 bases and J lost 2, with 12 bases in between. Written as DNA, the CDR3 is TGTGCCAGCAGCCAAGATGGGGCGGGGATCACAGATACGCAGTATTTT. Amino acids: CASSQDGAGITDTQYF.

The chain recombines TRBV20-1 with TRBJ2-1; D perhaps matches TRBD1 (6 bases). The CDR3 is made up of 14 amino acids. V dropped 3 bases and J dropped 9 bases, with 18 bases sitting between them. The germline gives CDR1 DFQATT, CDR2 SNEGSKA (reference sequence). CDR3 DNA: TGCAGTGCTAGGTTACAGGGTAGTATGAGTGAGCAGTTCTTC. This codes for CSARLQGSMSEQFF.

The chain is built from TRBV24-1 and TRBJ2-1; D call uncertain. The CDR3 consists of 14 residues. V shed 4 bases and J shed 2 bases, with 8 bases lying between them. Germline V CDR1 and CDR2: KGHDR, SFDVKD. The CDR3 DNA sequence: TGTGCCACCAGTGACCCCACCGCCTACAATGAGCAGTTCTTC. Encoded protein: CATSDPTAYNEQFF.

This clonotype was seen only a few times. The J gene is TRBJ1-2, the V gene TRBV5-1, with a tentative D call TRBD1 (6 bases). This CDR3 is 17 amino acids long. V was cut by 4 bases and J by 8 bases, with 27 bases left in between. The germline CDR1 and CDR2 sequences are SGHRS and YFSETQ. The chain's CDR3 is CASSPNVGRGQFRGYTF. The CDR3 DNA is TGCGCCAGCAGCCCAAACGTAGGAAGAGGACAGTTTAGGGGCTACACCTTC. The full variable domain, rest sourced from reference TRBV5-1 and TRBJ1-2, is KAGVTQTPRYLIKTRGQQVTLSCSPISGHRSVSWYQQTPGQGLQFLFEYFSETQRNKGNFPGRFSGRQFSNSRSEMNVSTLELGDSALYLCASSPNVGRGQFRGYTFGSGTRLTVV.

This chain connects TRBV7-2 to TRBJ1-6; D is uncertain. CDR1 SGHTA and CDR2 FQGNSA come from the germline V gene. Trimming took 4 bases from V and 10 from J, leaving 8 bases between them. The CDR3 contains 12 residues. Written as DNA, the CDR3 is TGTGCCAGCAGCTCTTCTGAGTCACCCCTCCACTTT. Translation: CASSSSESPLHF.

This chain uses TRBV11-2 with TRBJ1-2; maybe TRBD1 (6 bases). Deletions cut 5 bases from V and 5 bases from J, with 24 bases between. CDR3 length equals 17 residues. Germline V gene lookup returns CDR1 SGHAT and CDR2 FQNNGV. The chain's CDR3 is CASSPNSRDILGYGYTF. CDR3 DNA sequence: TGTGCCAGCAGCCCCAATTCCCGGGACATACTTGGGTATGGCTACACCTTC.

This clonotype is a singleton in its sample. This CDR3 reads CASSKGDRVVETQYF. CDR3 bases: TGTGCCAGCAGCAAAGGTGACAGGGTGGTGGAGACCCAGTACTTC. The chain carries TRBV21-1 and TRBJ2-4; TRBD1 is the table's D call and was not checked against the DNA. With the DNA end fitting TRBJ2-5 better, the J assignment may be wrong. TRBV21-1 is a listed pseudogene. This CDR3 spans 15 amino acids.

The rearrangement joins TRBV28 to TRBJ2-1; a possible D gene is TRBD2 (7 bases). The CDR3 extends over 15 amino acids. V was trimmed by 2 bases and J by 5 bases, leaving 13 bases between them. Germline V lookup: CDR1 MDHEN, CDR2 SYDVKM. The CDR3 loop is CASSLGGGRNNEQFF. CDR3 coding DNA: TGTGCCAGCAGTTTAGGCGGGGGCCGCAACAATGAGCAGTTCTTC.

This chain joins TRBV12-3 or TRBV12-4 and TRBJ2-7, with D possibly called TRBD1 or TRBD2 (5 bases each). This CDR3 has 15 residues. Deletions cut 3 bases from V and 3 bases from J, with 15 bases between. The CDR3 reads CASSLTWDGVYEQYF. CDR3 nucleotide sequence: TGTGCCAGCAGTTTGACCTGGGACGGAGTCTACGAGCAGTACTTC.

The V and J genes are TRBV5-1 and TRBJ1-1; D gene unclear. This CDR3 has 15 residues. V lost 1 base and J 3 bases, leaving 13 bases between the germline ends. Germline V gene lookup returns CDR1 SGHRS and CDR2 YFSETQ. The CDR3 region is CASSLRVRSDTEAFF. The CDR3 nucleotides read TGCGCCAGCAGCTTGAGGGTCAGGTCGGACACTGAAGCTTTCTTT.

J is TRBJ2-1 and V is TRBV27; D gene uncertain. The CDR3 runs to 14 residues. The germline CDR1 and CDR2 sequences are MNHEY and SMNVEV (reference sequence). V lost 7 bases, J lost 8 bases, and 18 bases lay in between. The CDR3 region has the DNA TGTGCCAGCACTCCCGTTTGGGGTGGCGATGAGCAGTTCTTC. This translates into CASTPVWGGDEQFF.

The chain recombines TRBV29-1 with TRBJ1-2; a weak D match, TRBD1 (5 bases). The CDR3 totals 13 residues. The V end lost 4 bases, the J end lost 1 base, and 10 bases lay between the germline ends. Germline-derived CDR1 and CDR2 are SQVTM and ANQGSEA. This chain's CDR3 is CSVARGSNYGYTF. The CDR3 nucleotides read TGCAGCGTTGCCCGGGGGAGTAACTATGGCTACACCTTC.

The chain recombines TRBV7-2 with TRBJ2-3; 13 bases map to TRBD2. The CDR3 covers 16 residues. The V segment lost 7 bases and the J segment 2 bases; nucleotides outside the gene matches: 6. Germline CDR1 and CDR2: SGHTA and FQGNSA. The DNA for the CDR3 is TGTGCCAGCACCCGGGGACTAGCGGGAATCACAGATACGCAGTATTTT. It is translated as CASTRGLAGITDTQYF.

The chain carries TRBV20-1 and TRBJ1-2; maybe TRBD1 (5 bases). Germline CDR1 is DFQATT and CDR2 is SNEGSKA (reference sequence). The ends were cut back, 6 bases at V and 0 bases at J, with 23 bases in the middle. The CDR3 covers 17 residues. The chain's CDR3 is CSATVVPPGRANYGYTF. The CDR3 nucleotides are TGCAGTGCCACTGTTGTTCCACCAGGGCGAGCTAACTATGGCTACACCTTC.

The genes are TRBV7-6 and TRBJ1-2, with 10 bases aligning to TRBD1. The V and J ends lost 5 bases and 11 bases, in that order; junction bases with no gene match: 11. The CDR3 totals 14 residues. Germline-derived CDR1 and CDR2 are SGHVS and FNYEAQ. In nucleotides, the CDR3 is TGTGCCAGCAGCCCACGGACAGGGGGAATGGGATACACCTTC. This encodes CASSPRTGGMGYTF.

With regard to this clonotype: Compared with germline, one end of the junction differs, possibly owing to a read error. The genes are TRBV11-1 and TRBJ2-5; 8 bases line up with TRBD2. Germline V gives CDR1 SGHAT, CDR2 FQDESV (reference sequence). The CDR3 extends over 12 amino acids. The CDR3 loop reads CASSRSGETRYF. The CDR3 DNA is TGTGCCAGCAGCCGTAGCGGGGAGACCCGGTACTTC.

This chain uses TRBV6-1 with TRBJ2-7; 7 nucleotides line up with TRBD1. The CDR3 runs 18 residues. Germline trimming cut 0 bases from V and 4 bases from J; bases unmatched to any gene: 15. Germline lookup yields CDR1 MNHNS and CDR2 SASEGT. CDR3 nucleotide sequence: TGTGCCAGCAGTGAAGCCCTAACAGGGGAGTTGTTATCATACGAGCAGTACTTC. Residues: CASSEALTGELLSYEQYF.

The rearrangement uses TRBV4-1 and TRBJ1-3; no firm D call. The CDR3 is 16 amino acids. Trimming pared 4 bases from V and 0 bases from J, leaving 13 bases between. Per germline, CDR1 MGHRA and CDR2 YSYEKL. CDR3 protein: CASSRLSALSGNTIYF. CDR3 DNA: TGCGCCAGCAGCCGTCTTAGTGCCCTCTCTGGAAACACCATATATTTT.

The genes are TRBV6-5 and TRBJ2-7; tentative D call: TRBD1 (5 bases). The ends were cut back, 5 bases at V and 5 bases at J, with 16 bases in the middle. The CDR3 loop spans 14 amino acids. Germline values: CDR1 MNHEY, CDR2 SVGAGI. DNA of the CDR3: TGTGCCAGCAGTGGTGGCAGACAGTTTGACGAGCAGTACTTC. It translates to CASSGGRQFDEQYF.

This clonotype was counted only a few times. The chain couples TRBV20-1 to TRBJ2-5; D is ambiguous. Germline CDR1 and CDR2: DFQATT and SNEGSKA (reference sequence). Trimming took off 3 bases at V and 1 base at J, with 15 bases between the two ends. The CDR3 runs 15 residues. CDR3 coding DNA: TGCAGTGCTAGGGGGTTGAGAGACGTCCAAGAGACCCAGTACTTC. Translated: CSARGLRDVQETQYF.

V gene TRBV4-2 combines with J gene TRBJ2-1; TRBD1 or TRBD2 may be the D gene (5 bases each). The CDR3 sequence is 14 residues long. V lost 0 bases and J lost 7, with 10 bases in between. CDR1 and CDR2 (germline): LGHNA, YNFKEQ. CDR3 region: CASSQDWGLNEQFF. CDR3 nucleotides: TGTGCCAGCAGCCAAGATTGGGGGTTGAATGAGCAGTTCTTC.

The chain joins TRBV12-3 or TRBV12-4 to TRBJ1-2; D is perhaps TRBD1 (5 bases). The V gene lost 7 bases and the J gene lost 4 bases, with 13 bases spanning the gap. This CDR3 is built from 13 residues. Written as DNA, the CDR3 is TGTGCCAGCACCGCCCCCGGGGGCTATGGCTACACCTTC. Translating it yields CASTAPGGYGYTF.

This clonotype was found a few times. The chain recombines TRBV6-2 or TRBV6-3 with TRBJ1-2, with D unclear. The length of the CDR3 is 13 residues. V was trimmed by 5 bases and J by 7 bases, leaving 14 bases between them. Germline values: CDR1 MNHEY, CDR2 SVGEGT. CDR3 DNA: TGTGCCAGCAGTACCATAAAAAGGGTTGGCTACACCTTC. It specifies CASSTIKRVGYTF.

The J gene is TRBJ2-5, the V gene TRBV5-1, with unresolved D. CDR3 length: 14 residues. V shed 1 base and J shed 5 bases, with 12 bases lying between them. Looked up from germline, CDR1 is SGHRS and CDR2 is YFSETQ. CDR3 bases: TGCGCCAGCAGCTTGTTAGGAAATCTTGAGACCCAGTACTTC. It codes for CASSLLGNLETQYF. The whole variable domain, remainder taken from reference TRBV5-1 and TRBJ2-5, is KAGVTQTPRYLIKTRGQQVTLSCSPISGHRSVSWYQQTPGQGLQFLFEYFSETQRNKGNFPGRFSGRQFSNSRSEMNVSTLELGDSALYLCASSLLGNLETQYFGPGTRLLVL.

V gene TRBV20-1 combines with J gene TRBJ2-7; 7 positions match TRBD1. Germline values: CDR1 DFQATT, CDR2 SNEGSKA (reference sequence). The trim removed 5 bases at V and 3 bases at J, leaving 7 bases unmatched. The CDR3 totals 13 residues. CDR3 in amino acids: CSADQGVLYEQYF. The CDR3 DNA reads TGCAGTGCTGACCAGGGGGTCCTCTACGAGCAGTACTTC.

This clonotype was found a few times. The V call is TRBV10-3, the J call TRBJ2-1; D is unclear. Deletions cut 9 bases from V and 6 bases from J, with 15 bases between. This CDR3 is 13 amino acids long. Germline loops: CDR1 ENHRY, CDR2 SYGVKD. The CDR3 region is CAIGRANLNEQFF. The CDR3, as DNA: TGTGCCATAGGCCGAGCCAACCTCAATGAGCAGTTCTTC.

In DNA, the CDR3 is TGCGCCAGCAGCCAAGAGTCGTCTAGCGGGGGACAAGAGACCCAGTACTTC. As protein: CASSQESSSGGQETQYF. The chain couples TRBV4-3 to TRBJ2-5; 10 bases align to TRBD2. Losses at the gene ends were 0 bases for V and 2 bases for J; bases not matched to a gene: 6. Germline V lookup: CDR1 LGHNA, CDR2 YSLEER. The CDR3 consists of 17 residues.